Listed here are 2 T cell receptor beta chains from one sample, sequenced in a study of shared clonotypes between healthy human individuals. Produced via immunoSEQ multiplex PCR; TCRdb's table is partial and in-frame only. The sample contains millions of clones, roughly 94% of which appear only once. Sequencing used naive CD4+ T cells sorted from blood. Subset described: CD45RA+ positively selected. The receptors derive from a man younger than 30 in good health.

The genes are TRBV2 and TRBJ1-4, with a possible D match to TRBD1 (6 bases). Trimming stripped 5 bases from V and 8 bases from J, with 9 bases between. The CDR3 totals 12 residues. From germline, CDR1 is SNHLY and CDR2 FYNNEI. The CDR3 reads CASSTTGEKLFF. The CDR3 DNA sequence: TGTGCCAGCAGTACGACAGGAGAAAAACTGTTTTTT.

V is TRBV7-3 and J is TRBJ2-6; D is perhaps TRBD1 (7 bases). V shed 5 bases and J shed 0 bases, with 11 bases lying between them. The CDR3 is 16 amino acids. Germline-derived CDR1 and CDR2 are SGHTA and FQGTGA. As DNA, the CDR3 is TGTGCCAGCAGCCCTCAGGGGGGCTCTGGGGCCAACGTCCTGACTTTC. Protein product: CASSPQGGSGANVLTF.